These T cell receptor beta chains were read from a single sample in a study of OX40 agonist ivuxolimab in advanced cancers. TCRdb keeps only in-frame clones here, not all; method: immunoSEQ multiplex PCR. The sample lists 65,000 to 80,000 clones, 89% occurring once. The sequencing used CD4+ or CD8+ T cells sorted from blood, collected in a trial of the OX40 agonist ivuxolimab. All receptors come from an adult with an advanced solid tumor such as melanoma, head and neck, liver or kidney cancer. The CDR3 runs from the conserved cysteine through the conserved F or W. Fields, in order: D gene, J gene, V gene, clone size, CDR3 protein, CDR3 DNA. D genes are given only for firm matches. The size of a clone is reported for some rows only, either as once, few or many, or as a class for expanded clones.

D: .; J: TRBJ1-3; V: TRBV30; size: .; CDR3: CAWVPAGELSSGNTIYF; DNA: TGTGCCTGGGTCCCTGCGGGGGAGTTAAGCTCTGGAAACACCATATATTTT
D: .; J: TRBJ1-2; V: TRBV10-3; size: .; CDR3: CAISREGNYGYTF; DNA: TGTGCCATCAGCAGAGAGGGGAACTATGGCTACACCTTC
D: .; J: TRBJ2-3; V: TRBV6-1; size: .; CDR3: CASSEVGTDTQYF; DNA: TGTGCCAGCAGTGAAGTGGGGACAGATACGCAGTATTTT
D: .; J: TRBJ2-7; V: TRBV1; size: .; CDR3: CTSSQESRRDYEQYF; DNA: TGCACCAGCAGCCAAGAGTCCCGGAGAGACTACGAGCAGTACTTC
D: TRBD1; J: TRBJ2-7; V: TRBV30; size: .; CDR3: CAWSVRTGLQEQYF; DNA: TGTGCCTGGAGTGTAAGGACAGGGCTACAAGAGCAGTACTTC
D: .; J: TRBJ1-5; V: TRBV14; size: .; CDR3: CASSLGGGNQPQHF; DNA: TGTGCCAGCAGCCTAGGGGGTGGGAATCAGCCCCAGCATTTT
D: .; J: TRBJ1-2; V: TRBV19; size: .; CDR3: CASSSWTANYGYTF; DNA: TGTGCCAGTAGTAGCTGGACGGCTAACTATGGCTACACCTTC
D: .; J: TRBJ1-2; V: TRBV21-1; size: .; CDR3: CASSKEPYRGRRGYTF; DNA: TGTGCCAGCAGCAAAGAACCCTACAGGGGGCGGCGGGGCTACACCTTC
D: .; J: TRBJ2-1; V: TRBV19; size: .; CDR3: CASSSPRREGAYNEQFF; DNA: TGTGCCAGTAGTAGTCCTCGGCGGGAAGGGGCCTACAATGAGCAGTTCTTC
D: TRBD2; J: TRBJ2-1; V: TRBV29-1; size: once; CDR3: CSVEDLGLAGGMDEQFF; DNA: TGCAGCGTTGAAGATCTGGGCCTAGCGGGAGGTATGGATGAGCAGTTCTTC
D: TRBD2; J: TRBJ2-1; V: TRBV5-5; size: .; CDR3: CASSPAGTWNNEQFF; DNA: TGTGCCAGCAGCCCAGCGGGAACTTGGAACAATGAGCAGTTCTTC
D: .; J: TRBJ1-4; V: TRBV13; size: .; CDR3: CASSRQLGEKLFF; DNA: TGTGCCAGCAGCCGGCAGTTAGGTGAAAAACTGTTTTTT
D: TRBD2; J: TRBJ2-7; V: TRBV7-2; size: .; CDR3: CASSLQGLAGGTYEQYF; DNA: TGTGCCAGCAGCTTACAAGGACTAGCGGGAGGGACGTACGAGCAGTACTTC
D: .; J: TRBJ2-3; V: TRBV29-1; size: .; CDR3: CSVEQSTDTQYF; DNA: TGCAGCGTTGAACAGAGCACAGATACGCAGTATTTT
D: .; J: TRBJ2-7; V: TRBV5-6; size: .; CDR3: CASSPEGQLTYEQYF; DNA: TGTGCCAGCAGCCCGGAGGGCCAGCTTACCTACGAGCAGTACTTC
D: .; J: TRBJ2-1; V: TRBV4-1; size: .; CDR3: CASSQIRQGGSNEQFF; DNA: TGCGCCAGCAGCCAAATACGACAAGGGGGTTCTAATGAGCAGTTCTTC
D: TRBD2; J: TRBJ2-7; V: TRBV7-9; size: .; CDR3: CASSPIAGGAYEQYF; DNA: TGTGCCAGCAGCCCGATAGCGGGAGGGGCCTACGAGCAGTACTTC
D: TRBD2; J: TRBJ2-1; V: TRBV11-3; size: once; CDR3: CASSFRASGRYGDNEQFF; DNA: TGTGCCAGCAGCTTTCGAGCTAGCGGGAGGTATGGGGACAATGAGCAGTTCTTC
D: .; J: TRBJ1-3; V: TRBV9; size: .; CDR3: CASSVWDSGNTIYF; DNA: TGTGCCAGCAGCGTATGGGATTCTGGAAACACCATATATTTT
D: TRBD2; J: TRBJ2-5; V: TRBV7-9; size: once; CDR3: CASSPSGSPLQETQYF; DNA: TGTGCCAGCAGCCCAAGCGGGAGTCCCCTCCAAGAGACCCAGTACTTC
D: .; J: TRBJ1-2; V: TRBV6-5; size: .; CDR3: CASTKDSNYGYTF; DNA: TGTGCCAGCACCAAGGACAGCAACTATGGCTACACCTTC
D: .; J: TRBJ1-5; V: TRBV5-1; size: .; CDR3: CASSLGGRNSNQPQHF; DNA: TGCGCCAGCAGCTTGGGTGGAAGAAACAGCAATCAGCCCCAGCATTTT
D: TRBD2; J: TRBJ2-3; V: TRBV5-4; size: once; CDR3: CASSLKSSGTDTQYF; DNA: TGTGCCAGCAGCTTGAAGTCTAGCGGGACTGATACGCAGTATTTT
D: .; J: TRBJ2-1; V: TRBV11-2; size: .; CDR3: CASSLGRYNEQFF; DNA: TGTGCCAGCAGCTTGGGTCGGTACAATGAGCAGTTCTTC
D: TRBD1; J: TRBJ2-7; V: TRBV7-9; size: .; CDR3: CASSSVRDRGYEQYF; DNA: TGTGCCAGCAGCTCAGTAAGGGACAGGGGCTACGAGCAGTACTTC
D: TRBD2; J: TRBJ2-7; V: TRBV5-6; size: .; CDR3: CASSWHTGLAYEQYF; DNA: TGTGCCAGCAGCTGGCACACGGGACTAGCGTACGAGCAGTACTTC
D: .; J: TRBJ1-1; V: TRBV18; size: .; CDR3: CASSQTEDAEAFF; DNA: TGTGCCAGCTCACAGACAGAGGACGCTGAAGCTTTCTTT
D: .; J: TRBJ1-4; V: TRBV7-9; size: once; CDR3: CASSLAPSTGDPEKLFF; DNA: TGTGCCAGCAGCCTAGCCCCGTCGACAGGCGACCCAGAAAAACTGTTTTTT
D: TRBD1; J: TRBJ1-5; V: TRBV5-6; size: .; CDR3: CASSAWTGGNNQPQHF; DNA: TGTGCCAGCAGCGCCTGGACAGGGGGGAACAATCAGCCCCAGCATTTT
D: TRBD1; J: TRBJ1-3; V: TRBV10-3; size: .; CDR3: CAIRGQGVRGNTIYF; DNA: TGTGCCATCAGGGGACAGGGAGTGCGAGGAAACACCATATATTTT
D: TRBD2; J: TRBJ2-4; V: TRBV10-2; size: .; CDR3: CASSESALLAGGLKNIQYF; DNA: TGCGCCAGCAGTGAGTCGGCCCTTCTAGCGGGAGGTCTCAAAAACATTCAGTACTTC
D: TRBD1; J: TRBJ2-2; V: TRBV7-2; size: once; CDR3: CASSGQGKAGELFF; DNA: TGTGCCAGCAGCGGACAGGGGAAGGCCGGGGAGCTGTTTTTT